These 27 T cell receptor beta chains originate from one sample sequenced in a study of cytomegalovirus exposure and HLA in healthy donors. Some clones are missing from TCRdb's copy, which holds only in-frame ones; the method was immunoSEQ multiplex PCR. The repertoire holds about 180,000 clones, with 85% as singletons. The sequencing sample was made of PBMCs. Every receptor here comes from a man younger than 35 in good health and CMV-seropositive.

The V call is TRBV9, the J call TRBJ2-1; D is unresolved. CDR3 size: 14 residues. V shed 0 bases and J shed 9 bases, with 13 bases lying between them. Looked up from germline, CDR1 is SGDLS and CDR2 is YYNGEE. The CDR3 spells CASSVEPQVGEQFF. DNA of the CDR3: TGTGCCAGCAGCGTAGAGCCCCAGGTCGGTGAGCAGTTCTTC.

This chain connects TRBV5-1 to TRBJ2-7; 11 nucleotides align to TRBD2. Germline trimming cut 4 bases from V and 4 bases from J; bases unmatched to any gene: 13. Germline CDR1 SGHRS, CDR2 YFSETQ. This CDR3 spans 17 amino acids. The CDR3: CASSVGYTSGRSYEQYF. The CDR3 DNA is TGCGCCAGCAGCGTTGGCTATACTAGCGGGAGAAGTTACGAGCAGTACTTC. The whole variable domain, remainder taken from reference TRBV5-1 and TRBJ2-7, is KAGVTQTPRYLIKTRGQQVTLSCSPISGHRSVSWYQQTPGQGLQFLFEYFSETQRNKGNFPGRFSGRQFSNSRSEMNVSTLELGDSALYLCASSVGYTSGRSYEQYFGPGTRLTVT.

This clone came up once. The V and J genes are TRBV4-1 and TRBJ2-4, with 7 bases matching TRBD2. The CDR3 loop spans 18 amino acids. CDR1 and CDR2 from the germline V gene are MGHRA and YSYEKL. V dropped 1 base and J dropped 0; count of bases not matched to a gene: 9. The CDR3 nucleotides read TGCGCCAGCAGCCAAGGACTAGCTCGAGGCCTAGCCAAAAACATTCAGTACTTC. Translation gives CASSQGLARGLAKNIQYF.

The chain's CDR3 is CASSGGGGGAFTDTQYF. Written as DNA, the CDR3 is TGTGCCAGCAGTGGGGGTGGGGGCGGAGCCTTCACAGATACGCAGTATTTT. V usage is TRBV6-1 and J usage is TRBJ2-3; D perhaps matches TRBD1 (6 bases). Trimming pared 4 bases from V and 2 bases from J, leaving 19 bases between. The CDR3 spans 17 residues. Per germline, CDR1 MNHNS and CDR2 SASEGT.

This clone was counted between two and nine times. The gene calls are TRBV11-2 and TRBJ1-6; perhaps TRBD1 as D (6 bases). There are 15 residues in the CDR3. Per germline, CDR1 SGHAT and CDR2 FQNNGV. Trimming shortened V by 4 bases and J by 6 bases, and 13 bases separated the two germline ends. CDR3 DNA: TGTGCCAGCAGCTCAACGACAGGAGGTAATTCACCCCTCCACTTT. Protein product: CASSSTTGGNSPLHF.

V is TRBV5-1 and J is TRBJ1-5, with D possibly matching TRBD1 (5 bases). V was clipped by 0 bases and J by 0 bases, with 10 bases between them. CDR3 length: 16 residues. Per germline, CDR1 SGHRS and CDR2 YFSETQ. CDR3: CASSLGLGDSNQPQHF. CDR3 in DNA: TGCGCCAGCAGCTTGGGGTTAGGGGATAGCAATCAGCCCCAGCATTTT.

The gene calls are TRBV9 and TRBJ2-3; D remains ambiguous. This CDR3 is 15 amino acids long. The germline gives CDR1 SGDLS, CDR2 YYNGEE. V dropped 0 bases and J dropped 1 base, with 9 bases sitting between them. The CDR3 coding sequence is TGTGCCAGCAGCGTAGGAGATTTCCGCACAGATACGCAGTATTTT. Its translation: CASSVGDFRTDTQYF.

In this sample, this clone turned up once. The CDR3 DNA reads as TGCGCCAGCAGCCAAGAGCTTACTGGCGGGGGGGCCGCAGATACGCAGTATTTT. Its translation is CASSQELTGGGAADTQYF. The chain joins TRBV4-1 to TRBJ2-3; TRBD2 aligns across 9 bases. Per germline, CDR1 MGHRA and CDR2 YSYEKL. Losses at the gene ends were 0 bases for V and 4 bases for J; bases not matched to a gene: 11. The CDR3 runs to 18 residues.

V and J are TRBV5-4 and TRBJ1-2; 7 nucleotides align to TRBD1. The CDR3 has 14 amino acids. V was clipped by 4 bases and J by 5 bases; unmatched bases: 8. The germline CDR1 and CDR2 sequences are SGHNT and YYREEE (reference sequence). The CDR3 DNA reads as TGTGCCAGCAGCGCCCTGACAGGGAGTTATGGCTACACCTTC. Translated: CASSALTGSYGYTF. The full variable domain, with the rest looked up from reference TRBV5-4 and TRBJ1-2, is ETGVTQSPTHLIKTRGQQVTLRCSSQSGHNTVSWYQQALGQGPQFIFQYYREEENGRGNFPPRFSGLQFPNYSSELNVNALELDDSALYLCASSALTGSYGYTFGSGTRLTVV.

The chain joins TRBV28 to TRBJ2-7; the D is unclear. CDR1 is MDHEN and CDR2 is SYDVKM in the germline V gene. The CDR3 sequence is 13 residues long. With 4 bases removed from V and 3 bases from J, the gap between germline ends came to 10 bases. The CDR3 reads CASSYRNSYEQYF. The CDR3 region has the DNA TGTGCCAGCAGTTACCGGAACAGCTACGAGCAGTACTTC.

The chain links TRBV19 to TRBJ1-3; D might be TRBD1 (5 bases). Trimming removed 6 bases from V and 4 bases from J, with 19 bases in between. Germline assignment: CDR1 LNHDA and CDR2 SQIVND (reference sequence). The CDR3 is made up of 16 amino acids. The CDR3: CASSPTHGTMGNTIYF. For the CDR3, the DNA is TGTGCCAGTAGCCCCACCCACGGGACTATGGGAAACACCATATATTTT.

The CDR3 region has the DNA TGTGCCAGCAGCCTCGCTAGCGGGGCGAACACCGGGGAGCTGTTTTTT. Protein sequence: CASSLASGANTGELFF. The chain employs TRBV7-6 and TRBJ2-2; 9 bases line up with TRBD2. CDR3 length: 16 amino acids. The germline V gene encodes CDR1 SGHVS and CDR2 FNYEAQ. The V and J ends lost 5 bases and 0 bases, in that order; junction bases with no gene match: 4.

The chain couples TRBV7-3 to TRBJ2-2; tentatively, D is TRBD2 (5 bases). V dropped 3 bases and J dropped 3 bases, with 8 bases sitting between them. In germline, CDR1 is SGHTA, CDR2 FQGTGA. The CDR3 extends over 14 amino acids. CDR3 nucleotides: TGTGCCAGCAGCTTCGGGGTTGACACCGGGGAGCTGTTTTTT. It specifies CASSFGVDTGELFF. Full variable domain (missing parts from reference TRBV7-3 and TRBJ2-2): GAGVSQTPSNKVTEKGKYVELRCDPISGHTALYWYRQSLGQGPEFLIYFQGTGAADDSGLPNDRFFAVRPEGSVSTLKIQRTERGDSAVYLCASSFGVDTGELFFGEGSRLTVL.

J is TRBJ2-1 and V is TRBV9; D might be TRBD2 (5 bases). This CDR3 spans 15 amino acids. Trimming pared 0 bases from V and 2 bases from J, leaving 9 bases between. Germline assignment: CDR1 SGDLS and CDR2 YYNGEE. The CDR3 region has the DNA TGTGCCAGCAGCGTAGCGGGAAACCCCTACAATGAGCAGTTCTTC. It encodes CASSVAGNPYNEQFF.

J is TRBJ2-1 and V is TRBV5-4; 11 bases fit TRBD2. This CDR3 is built from 15 residues. Germline trimming cut 0 bases from V and 7 bases from J; bases unmatched to any gene: 3. CDR1 and CDR2 (germline): SGHNT, YYREEE (reference sequence). Written as DNA, the CDR3 is TGTGCCAGCAGCTTGGATCTAGCGGGAGGAAATGAGCAGTTCTTC. Translated, it gives CASSLDLAGGNEQFF.

The CDR3 spells CASSSIGQSGNTIYF. The CDR3 DNA follows: TGTGCCAGCAGTTCCATCGGACAGTCTGGAAACACCATATATTTT. The chain employs TRBV6-5 and TRBJ1-3; D might be TRBD1 (6 bases). Trimming removed 4 bases at V and 1 base at J, with 11 bases between. The CDR3 extends over 15 amino acids. Germline values: CDR1 MNHEY, CDR2 SVGAGI.

This chain joins TRBV18 and TRBJ2-7; D gene unclear. From germline, CDR1 is KGHSH and CDR2 LQKENI. This CDR3 region has 12 residues. V shed 3 bases and J shed 6 bases, with 9 bases lying between them. The CDR3 here is CASSPQAPEQYF. The CDR3 DNA follows: TGTGCCAGCTCACCGCAGGCTCCCGAGCAGTACTTC.

The CDR3 sequence is CASSSLGGGTDTQYF. As DNA, the CDR3 is TGTGCCAGCAGCTCCTTGGGGGGGGGCACAGATACGCAGTATTTT. V usage is TRBV5-8 and J usage is TRBJ2-3; 7 bases agree with TRBD2. Germline CDR1 reads SGHTS; CDR2 reads YDEGEE. This CDR3 region has 15 residues. Germline trimming cut 3 bases from V and 1 base from J; bases unmatched to any gene: 5.

The V gene is TRBV6-4, the J gene TRBJ1-3; the D is unclear. The V end was cut by 4 bases, the J end by 0 bases, with 7 bases between. The length of the CDR3 is 14 residues. Germline V gives CDR1 MRHNA, CDR2 SNTAGT. The CDR3 DNA is TGTGCCAGCAGTGTGTACGGCTCTGGAAACACCATATATTTT. This gives the protein CASSVYGSGNTIYF.

This clone turned up a few times. The V gene is TRBV28, the J gene TRBJ1-1; 8 bases line up with TRBD1. Germline assignment: CDR1 MDHEN and CDR2 SYDVKM. V shed 4 bases, J shed 3 bases, and the junction held 4 bases outside the gene matches. The length of the CDR3 is 14 residues. For the CDR3, the DNA is TGTGCCAGCAGTTCAGGGGGCCAGGACACTGAAGCTTTCTTT. It yields the protein CASSSGGQDTEAFF.

The chain recombines TRBV5-1 with TRBJ1-1, with 7 bases aligning to TRBD1. Germline loops: CDR1 SGHRS, CDR2 YFSETQ. Trimming at V came to 3 bases and at J to 4 bases, leaving 6 bases not matched to a gene. CDR3 length equals 14 residues. This CDR3 reads CASSSQGRSTEAFF. For the CDR3, the DNA is TGCGCCAGCAGCTCACAGGGGAGGAGCACTGAAGCTTTCTTT.

The CDR3 DNA follows: TGCGCCAGCAGCCAGGCCGTGCCTGGGGCCGGTTTGGAGGGCACCGGGGAGCTGTTTTTT. Protein: CASSQAVPGAGLEGTGELFF. The V call is TRBV4-1, the J call TRBJ2-2, with a tentative D call TRBD2 (6 bases). This CDR3 comprises 20 residues. The V and J ends lost 3 bases and 4 bases respectively, with 27 bases between them. Per the germline V gene, CDR1 is MGHRA and CDR2 is YSYEKL.

The chain combines TRBV28 with TRBJ1-2, with TRBD1 matching 7 bases. V lost 8 bases to trimming and J lost 4 bases; unmatched junction nucleotides: 7. The CDR3 has 13 residues. In germline, CDR1 is MDHEN, CDR2 SYDVKM. CDR3 DNA: TGTGCCAGCGGTCAGGGGGACCTCTATGGCTACACCTTC. This encodes CASGQGDLYGYTF.

V usage is TRBV28 and J usage is TRBJ2-7, with TRBD2 identical over 10 bases. The V and J ends lost 6 bases and 2 bases, in that order; junction bases with no gene match: 4. This CDR3 has 14 residues. The germline gives CDR1 MDHEN, CDR2 SYDVKM. CDR3 amino acids: CASRNLAGAYEQYF. The CDR3 bases are TGTGCCAGCAGGAACCTAGCGGGGGCCTACGAGCAGTACTTC.

The chain links TRBV2 to TRBJ2-2, with a tentative D call TRBD2 (5 bases). This CDR3 is 16 amino acids long. From germline, CDR1 is SNHLY and CDR2 FYNNEI. V lost 8 bases and J 6 bases, leaving 22 bases between the germline ends. The CDR3 DNA reads as TGTGCCAGCGCAGGACTGGTCGGTGGCTTAGCCGGGGAGCTGTTTTTT. The encoded protein is CASAGLVGGLAGELFF.

The J gene is TRBJ2-5, the V gene TRBV2; a possible D gene is TRBD1 (6 bases). V lost 2 bases to trimming and J lost 5 bases, with 18 bases between them. Germline V lookup: CDR1 SNHLY, CDR2 FYNNEI. The CDR3 has 16 residues. The CDR3 reads CASSEKGDRLGETQYF. Here the CDR3 DNA reads TGTGCCAGCAGTGAAAAGGGTGACAGGCTCGGGGAGACCCAGTACTTC.

The rearrangement links TRBV28 to TRBJ2-7; D might be TRBD2 (7 bases). Deletions cut 5 bases from V and 1 base from J, with 27 bases between. Germline CDR1 is MDHEN and CDR2 is SYDVKM. The CDR3 contains 19 residues. In DNA form, the CDR3 reads TGTGCCAGCAGTGCCTCCGGAGGGGGAGGGCTAGCGGATTCCTACGAGCAGTACTTC. Residues: CASSASGGGGLADSYEQYF. Combining the CDR3 with reference TRBV28 and TRBJ2-7 gives the whole variable domain DVKVTQSSRYLVKRTGEKVFLECVQDMDHENMFWYRQDPGLGLRLIYFSYDVKMKEKGDIPEGYSVSREKKERFSLILESASTNQTSMYLCASSASGGGGLADSYEQYFGPGTRLTVT.